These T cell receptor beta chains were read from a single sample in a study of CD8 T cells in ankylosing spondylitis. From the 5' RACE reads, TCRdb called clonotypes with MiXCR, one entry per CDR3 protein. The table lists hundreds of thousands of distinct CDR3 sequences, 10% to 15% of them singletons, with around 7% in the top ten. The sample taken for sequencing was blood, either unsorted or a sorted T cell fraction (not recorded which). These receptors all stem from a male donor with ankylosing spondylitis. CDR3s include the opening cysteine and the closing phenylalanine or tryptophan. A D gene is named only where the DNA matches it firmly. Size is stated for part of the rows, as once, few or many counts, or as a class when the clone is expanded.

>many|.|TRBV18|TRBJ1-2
TGTGCCAGCTCACCGGACGCACAGTATGGCTACACCTTC
CASSPDAQYGYTF
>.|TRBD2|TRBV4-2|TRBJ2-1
TGTGCCAGCAGCCACCTCCGGACTAGCGGGGAGTACAATGAGCAGTTCTTC
CASSHLRTSGEYNEQFF
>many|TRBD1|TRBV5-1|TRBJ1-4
TGCGCCAGCAGCAAGGGACAGCATAATGAAAAACTGTTTTTT
CASSKGQHNEKLFF
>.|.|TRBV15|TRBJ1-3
TGTGCCACCACGGCGAAGGGACGGATTGGAAACACCATATATTTT
CATTAKGRIGNTIYF
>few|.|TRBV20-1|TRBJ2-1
TGCAGTGCTAGGCGACTAGATGGGGCCACGAAAGACCTTAATGAGCAGTTCTTC
CSARRLDGATKDLNEQFF
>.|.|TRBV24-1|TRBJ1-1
TGTGCCACCGTGGGGGCCCGGAACACTGAAGCTTTCTTT
CATVGARNTEAFF
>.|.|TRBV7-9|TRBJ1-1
TGTGCCAGCAGCCCAGGAACAGGGAGGAACACTGAAGCTTTCTTT
CASSPGTGRNTEAFF
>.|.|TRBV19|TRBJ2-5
TGTGCCAGTAGTATAGAGCTCTACCAAGAGACCCAGTACTTC
CASSIELYQETQYF
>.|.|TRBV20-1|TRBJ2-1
TGCAGTGCCCCGCGGGGGCTATTCGAAAGAGGTGAGCAGTTCTTC
CSAPRGLFERGEQFF
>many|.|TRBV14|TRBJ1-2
TGTGCCAGCAGCCATGAAAGGACAGCCTTCTATGGCTACACCTTC
CASSHERTAFYGYTF
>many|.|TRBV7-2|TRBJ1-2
TGTGCCAGCAGCTTTTCAGGGTCAGCTAACTATGGCTACACCTTC
CASSFSGSANYGYTF
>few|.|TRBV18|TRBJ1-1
TGTGCCAGCTCACCGGAGGGGGGAGAAGCTTTCTTT
CASSPEGGEAFF
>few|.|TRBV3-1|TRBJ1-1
TGTGCCAGCAGCCAAACCCCTTTGGCGGAAGCTTTCTTT
CASSQTPLAEAFF
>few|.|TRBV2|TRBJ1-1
TGTGCCAGCAGTGAATTGGGGGCGGGAACTGAAGCTTTCTTT
CASSELGAGTEAFF
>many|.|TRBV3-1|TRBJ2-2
TGTGCCAGCTCCCCGGGCGGGTCGAACACCGGGGAGCTGTTTTTT
CASSPGGSNTGELFF
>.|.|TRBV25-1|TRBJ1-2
TGTGCCAGCAGTGAATGGGGGGGTCCTAACTATGGCTACACCTTC
CASSEWGGPNYGYTF
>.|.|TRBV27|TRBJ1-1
TGTGCCAGCAGTTTATACCCCGGGACAAGCTCTGAAGCTTTCTTT
CASSLYPGTSSEAFF
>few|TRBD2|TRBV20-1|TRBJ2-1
TGCAGTGCTAACCCACAAGGCCTAGCGGGAGGAGGGTACAATGAGCAGTTCTTC
CSANPQGLAGGGYNEQFF
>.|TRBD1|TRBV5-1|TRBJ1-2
TGCGCCAGCAGACCTACAGGGGAACTGGCCTATGGCTACACCTTC
CASRPTGELAYGYTF
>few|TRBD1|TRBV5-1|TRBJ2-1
TGCGCCAGCAGCTCCGGACAGGGCGATGAGCAGTTCTTC
CASSSGQGDEQFF
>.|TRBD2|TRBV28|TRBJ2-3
TGTGCCAGCAGTTGGGTAGCGGGATACACAGATACGCAGTATTTT
CASSWVAGYTDTQYF
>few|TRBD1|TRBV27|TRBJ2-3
TGTGCCAGCAGTTTATGGGGACAGACTAGCACAGATACGCAGTATTTT
CASSLWGQTSTDTQYF
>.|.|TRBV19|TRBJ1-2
TGTGCCAGTAGGTCTACAGGGATATCATATGGCTACACCTTC
CASRSTGISYGYTF
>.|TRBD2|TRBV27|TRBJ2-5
TGTGCCCCCACGGGACTAGCTGTGAGAGAGACCCAGTACTTC
CAPTGLAVRETQYF
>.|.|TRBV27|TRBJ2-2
TGTGCCAGCTACCCCTGGGGAACACCCACCGGGGAGCTGTTTTTT
CASYPWGTPTGELFF
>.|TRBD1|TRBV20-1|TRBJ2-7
TGCAGTGCTAGGCCACGTGGACAGGGCGACGAGCAGTACTTC
CSARPRGQGDEQYF
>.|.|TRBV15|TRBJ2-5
TGTGCCACCAGCAGGGCTCTGGGGGCCCCGGGCGGGCACGCGCAAGAGACCCAGTACTTC
CATSRALGAPGGHAQETQYF
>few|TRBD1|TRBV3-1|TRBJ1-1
TGTGCCAGCTTATCCAGACAGGGTCGGGCTGAAGCTTTCTTT
CASLSRQGRAEAFF
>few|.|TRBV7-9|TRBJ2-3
TGTGCCAGCAGCATCACTGAAGGGCAGTATTTT
CASSITEGQYF
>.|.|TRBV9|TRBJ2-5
TGTGCCAGCAGCGTAGAACCCTCCGCGGAGACCCAGTACTTC
CASSVEPSAETQYF
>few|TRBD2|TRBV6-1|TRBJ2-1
TGTGCCAGCAGGGAAGGGGGGACTAGCGGGAGGAGAGCCTACAATGAGCAGTTCTTC
CASREGGTSGRRAYNEQFF
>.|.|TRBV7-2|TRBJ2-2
TGTGCCAGCAGCACTCGGACTAATGCGAACACCGGGGAGCTGTTTTTT
CASSTRTNANTGELFF